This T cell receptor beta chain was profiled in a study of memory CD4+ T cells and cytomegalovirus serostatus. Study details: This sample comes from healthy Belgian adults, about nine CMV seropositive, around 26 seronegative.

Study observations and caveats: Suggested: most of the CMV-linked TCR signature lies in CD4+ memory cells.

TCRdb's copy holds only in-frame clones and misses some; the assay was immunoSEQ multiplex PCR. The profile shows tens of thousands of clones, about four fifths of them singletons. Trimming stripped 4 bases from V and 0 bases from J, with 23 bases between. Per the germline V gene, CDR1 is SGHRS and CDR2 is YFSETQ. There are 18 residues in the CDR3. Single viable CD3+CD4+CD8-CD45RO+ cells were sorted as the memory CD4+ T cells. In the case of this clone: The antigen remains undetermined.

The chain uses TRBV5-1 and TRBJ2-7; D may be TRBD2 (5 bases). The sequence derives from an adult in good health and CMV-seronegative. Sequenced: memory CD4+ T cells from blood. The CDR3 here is CASSAGIMRVGGSYEQYF. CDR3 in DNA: TGCGCCAGCAGCGCCGGCATCATGCGAGTCGGAGGCTCCTACGAGCAGTACTTC.